One and the same sample provided the 23 T cell receptor beta chains below, sequenced in a study of blood T cell repertoires in COVID-19. Method: immunoSEQ multiplex PCR; TCRdb's copy keeps in-frame clones and lacks some. The sample includes roughly 77,000 clones, 80% of them seen just once. Sequenced: peripheral blood. These receptor sequences come from a woman aged 65 to 85 with acute or convalescent COVID-19.

CDR3 sequence: CASSPSGGQYYGYTF. CDR3 in DNA: TGTGCCAGCAGTCCGTCCGGGGGGCAGTACTATGGCTACACCTTC. The chain carries TRBV6-6 and TRBJ1-2; D might be TRBD1 (6 bases). This CDR3 region has 15 residues. Germline assignment: CDR1 MNHNY and CDR2 SVGAGI (reference sequence). The ends were cut back, 5 bases at V and 3 bases at J, with 16 bases in the middle.

The chain recombines TRBV6-2 or TRBV6-3 with TRBJ1-5, with D possibly TRBD1 on 5 matching bases. The V end lost 5 bases, the J end lost 9 bases, and 8 bases lay between the germline ends. From germline, CDR1 is MNHEY and CDR2 SVGEGT. The CDR3 length is 11 residues. CDR3 residues: CASSQGGPQHF. Written as DNA, the CDR3 is TGTGCCAGCAGTCAGGGTGGGCCCCAGCATTTT.

This clone was seen more than once but under ten times. The J gene is TRBJ1-5, the V gene TRBV4-1; no firm D call. Germline CDR1 MGHRA, CDR2 YSYEKL. Trimming left V 1 base short and J 4 bases short, with 11 bases between. The CDR3 has 15 amino acids. The CDR3: CASSQVAGPNQPQHF. DNA of the CDR3: TGCGCCAGCAGCCAAGTGGCAGGTCCGAATCAGCCCCAGCATTTT.

The count of this clone is one. The gene calls are TRBV19 and TRBJ1-1; no clear D gene. V was cut by 0 bases and J by 0 bases, with 14 bases left in between. Germline CDR1 LNHDA, CDR2 SQIVND (reference sequence). CDR3 length: 17 amino acids. CDR3 residues: CASSIDLLENMNTEAFF. CDR3 DNA sequence: TGTGCCAGTAGTATAGATCTATTAGAAAATATGAACACTGAAGCTTTCTTT.

This chain joins TRBV7-9 and TRBJ2-3, with 11 bases aligning to TRBD2. The junction had 7 bases not matched to a gene; V was cut back by 8 bases and J by 0 bases. CDR3 length equals 16 residues. CDR1 SEHNR and CDR2 FQNEAQ come from the germline V gene (reference sequence). The CDR3 region is CASSRTSGFSTDTQYF. CDR3 DNA sequence: TGTGCCAGCTCTCGGACTAGCGGGTTTAGCACAGATACGCAGTATTTT.

There are a few counts of this clone. The CDR3 DNA is TGTGCCAGCAGCGGACGACTAGCGAGGAGCACAGATACGCAGTATTTT. Translating it yields CASSGRLARSTDTQYF. The V call is TRBV3-1 (or the pseudogene TRBV3-2), the J call TRBJ2-3, with 8 positions matching TRBD2. CDR1 LGHDT and CDR2 YNNKEL come from the germline V gene (reference sequence). The length of the CDR3 is 16 residues. The trim removed 5 bases at V and 0 bases at J, leaving 7 bases unmatched.

The gene calls are TRBV5-1 and TRBJ1-1; 8 bases line up with TRBD1. Trimming took 0 bases from V and 2 from J; bases not matched to a gene: 6. The germline CDR1 and CDR2 sequences are SGHRS and YFSETQ. CDR3 size: 16 residues. CDR3 nucleotides: TGCGCCAGCAGCTTGGAAGGACAGGGAAGAAACACTGAAGCTTTCTTT. Residues: CASSLEGQGRNTEAFF.

The chain joins TRBV2 to TRBJ1-2; 8 bases agree with TRBD1. V gave up 6 bases and J gave up 8 bases; unmatched junction bases: 14. There are 15 residues in the CDR3. Germline V gene data show CDR1 as SNHLY and CDR2 as FYNNEI. The CDR3 region is CASRARSGGFGGYTF. CDR3 nucleotide sequence: TGTGCCAGCAGAGCGAGATCAGGGGGCTTCGGGGGCTACACCTTC.

The genes are TRBV6-5 and TRBJ2-4; D might be TRBD2 (7 bases). The germline gives CDR1 MNHEY, CDR2 SVGAGI. The CDR3 sequence is 16 residues long. The V end was cut by 4 bases, the J end by 1 base, with 14 bases between. This chain's CDR3 is CASSLRGGLAKNIQYF. The CDR3 DNA follows: TGTGCCAGCAGTTTGAGGGGGGGCCTGGCCAAAAACATTCAGTACTTC.

The V and J genes are TRBV9 and TRBJ1-1; the D is unclear. The CDR3 sequence is 15 residues long. Per the germline V gene, CDR1 is SGDLS and CDR2 is YYNGEE. V dropped 3 bases and J dropped 4 bases, with 16 bases sitting between them. In nucleotides, the CDR3 is TGTGCCAGCAGCGAGCCTCCGGCGGTAGCCACTGAAGCTTTCTTT. The encoded protein is CASSEPPAVATEAFF.

V usage is TRBV7-2 and J usage is TRBJ1-4, with D hard to call. Germline V gene lookup returns CDR1 SGHTA and CDR2 FQGNSA. The CDR3 consists of 16 residues. V dropped 5 bases and J dropped 0 bases, with 13 bases sitting between them. CDR3 region: CASSDAAGPTNEKLFF. The CDR3 DNA sequence: TGTGCCAGCAGCGACGCGGCGGGTCCAACTAATGAAAAACTGTTTTTT. The entire variable domain, with the rest obtained from reference TRBV7-2 and TRBJ1-4, is as follows: GAGVSQSPSNKVTEKGKDVELRCDPISGHTALYWYRQSLGQGLEFLIYFQGNSAPDKSGLPSDRFSAERTGGSVSTLTIQRTQQEDSAVYLCASSDAAGPTNEKLFFGSGTQLSVL.

This clone has just a few counts. The CDR3 nucleotides read TGTGCCAGCAGCTTGTTGGGGGGTCCGGAGACCCAGTACTTC. Amino acid sequence: CASSLLGGPETQYF. The chain uses TRBV5-5 and TRBJ2-5, with D maybe TRBD2 (6 bases). V was clipped by 1 base and J by 5 bases, with 12 bases between them. Germline V CDR1 and CDR2: SGHKS, YYEKEE (reference sequence). The CDR3 is made up of 14 amino acids.

The J gene is TRBJ1-2, the V gene TRBV13; 8 bases are a match to TRBD1. The CDR3 spans 17 residues. The V gene's germline CDR1 is PRHDT and CDR2 FYEKMQ (reference sequence). Trimming at V came to 0 bases and at J to 2 bases, leaving 8 bases not matched to a gene. The CDR3 sequence: CASSLGDRARTNYGYTF. The CDR3 DNA sequence: TGTGCCAGCAGCTTAGGGGACAGGGCGCGAACAAACTATGGCTACACCTTC.

The rearrangement joins TRBV6-5 to TRBJ2-3; 7 bases are shared with TRBD2. The V gene's germline CDR1 is MNHEY and CDR2 SVGAGI. The V segment lost 5 bases and the J segment 2 bases; nucleotides outside the gene matches: 7. CDR3 length: 15 amino acids. The CDR3 bases are TGTGCCAGCAGTACTAGCGAAGGGGCCACAGATACGCAGTATTTT. Translating gives CASSTSEGATDTQYF.

V is TRBV27 and J is TRBJ1-5; no reliable D call. The CDR3 is 12 amino acids. Germline values: CDR1 MNHEY, CDR2 SMNVEV (reference sequence). V was pared by 4 bases and J by 6 bases, with 7 bases between. The CDR3 bases are TGTGCCAGCAGTTCACCGGGTCAGCCCCAGCATTTT. Encoded protein: CASSSPGQPQHF.

This chain links TRBV29-1 with TRBJ1-1, with 9 bases lining up with TRBD1. Germline V CDR1 and CDR2: SQVTM, ANQGSEA. J lost 5 bases, V lost 3 bases, and 4 bases had no gene match. The CDR3 is made up of 13 amino acids. CDR3 amino acids: CSVDNRGRTEAFF. CDR3 DNA sequence: TGCAGCGTTGACAACAGGGGGCGGACTGAAGCTTTCTTT. Drawing the rest from reference TRBV29-1 and TRBJ1-1, the complete variable domain is SAVISQKPSRDICQRGTSLTIQCQVDSQVTMMFWYRQQPGQSLTLIATANQGSEATYESGFVIDKFPISRPNLTFSTLTVSNMSPEDSSIYLCSVDNRGRTEAFFGQGTRLTVV.

The chain joins TRBV9 to TRBJ1-1; TRBD1 aligns across 10 bases. V trimming: 0 bases; J trimming: 12 bases; junction bases outside the gene matches: 11. CDR1 and CDR2 from the germline V gene are SGDLS and YYNGEE. This CDR3 spans 15 amino acids. CDR3 bases: TGTGCCAGCAGCGTAGAGGCTGCGGGACAGGGGTTTCCTTTCTTT. It encodes CASSVEAAGQGFPFF.

The genes are TRBV13 and TRBJ2-7, with TRBD2 matching 9 bases. V shed 0 bases and J 6 bases; nucleotides not matched to a gene: 6. The CDR3 spans 15 residues. Germline V gene lookup returns CDR1 PRHDT and CDR2 FYEKMQ (reference sequence). The CDR3 nucleotides read TGTGCCAGCAGCTTAGGGCGGGGGGGCACAAGCGAGCAGTACTTC. Its translation: CASSLGRGGTSEQYF.

The gene calls are TRBV19 and TRBJ1-5; D gene uncertain. Germline lookup yields CDR1 LNHDA and CDR2 SQIVND (reference sequence). V gave up 5 bases and J gave up 2 bases, with 22 bases separating them. CDR3 length: 18 amino acids. This CDR3 reads CASSEGQYIGYGNQPQHF. CDR3 bases: TGTGCCAGTAGTGAGGGCCAGTACATCGGGTATGGCAATCAGCCCCAGCATTTT.

The chain carries TRBV18 and TRBJ1-5; 7 positions agree with TRBD1. Germline V gene lookup returns CDR1 KGHSH and CDR2 LQKENI. Trimming took 3 bases from V and 6 from J; bases not matched to a gene: 5. CDR3 length equals 14 residues. CDR3: CASSPDRASQPQHF. The DNA of the CDR3 is TGTGCCAGCTCACCCGACAGGGCTAGTCAGCCCCAGCATTTT.

The chain couples TRBV6-6 to TRBJ1-5, with D uncertain. V was shortened by 0 bases and J by 1 base, with 10 bases between the two germline ends. In germline, CDR1 is MNHNY, CDR2 SVGAGI (reference sequence). The CDR3 totals 16 residues. The DNA for the CDR3 is TGTGCCAGCAGTTACTCATCCGGGTCAAGCAATCAGCCCCAGCATTTT. Protein product: CASSYSSGSSNQPQHF.

V and J are TRBV24-1 and TRBJ1-1, with D unclear. Trimming took off 4 bases at V and 11 bases at J, with 25 bases between the two ends. Looked up from germline, CDR1 is KGHDR and CDR2 is SFDVKD. The CDR3 has 16 residues. CDR3 DNA: TGTGCCACCAGTGACCCCGAGGGAGGGAGTCATCATAAGGCTTTCTTT. It is translated as CATSDPEGGSHHKAFF.

DNA for the CDR3: TGCGCCAGCAGCCAAGACAGGGACAACGACGCGGAGACCCAGTACTTC. Its protein product is CASSQDRDNDAETQYF. The V call is TRBV4-1, the J call TRBJ2-5, with D tentatively TRBD1 (6 bases). V was pared by 0 bases and J by 5 bases, with 16 bases between. The CDR3 runs to 16 residues. Per the germline V gene, CDR1 is MGHRA and CDR2 is YSYEKL.